Following are 6 T cell receptor beta chains from one sample sequenced in a study of T cell responses to AZD1222 COVID-19 vaccine. The method was immunoSEQ multiplex PCR; TCRdb's version includes in-frame clones alone and lacks a portion of them. The sample contains about 75,000 clones, approximately 88% of which appear only once. Sequenced here: peripheral blood, sampled 28 days after the second dose of the MenACWY control vaccine. The receptor set was obtained from an adult who received the MenACWY meningococcal vaccine as a control.

This chain uses TRBV20-1 with TRBJ2-7; D is perhaps TRBD2 (5 bases). Trimming cost V 3 bases and J 2 bases, with 8 bases left between them. CDR1 is DFQATT and CDR2 is SNEGSKA in the germline V gene (reference sequence). The CDR3 is 12 residues long. The CDR3 DNA is TGCAGTGCTAGTCCACTAGCCTACGAGCAGTACTTC. It yields the protein CSASPLAYEQYF.

The chain couples TRBV6-5 to TRBJ1-5; 9 bases map to TRBD1. The CDR3 spans 15 residues. The germline V gene encodes CDR1 MNHEY and CDR2 SVGAGI. With V trimmed by 6 bases and J by 5 bases, 8 bases remained unmatched. CDR3 sequence reads: CASSDRGNRDQPQHF. The CDR3 DNA reads as TGTGCCAGCAGCGACAGGGGGAATCGGGATCAGCCCCAGCATTTT.

By sample share, this clone is medium-sized (0.01 to 0.1%). J is TRBJ2-3 and V is TRBV24-1; D uncertain. Germline CDR1 reads KGHDR; CDR2 reads SFDVKD. This CDR3 is 11 amino acids long. V was clipped by 4 bases and J by 4 bases, with 2 bases between them. The CDR3 loop is CATSESDTQYF. The CDR3 nucleotides read TGTGCCACCAGTGAATCAGATACGCAGTATTTT.

The chain uses TRBV7-6 and TRBJ2-5, with D uncertain. CDR1 is SGHVS and CDR2 is FNYEAQ in the germline V gene. The CDR3 is made up of 13 amino acids. Trimming shortened V by 5 bases and J by 2 bases, and 9 bases separated the two germline ends. The CDR3 is CASSPGYQETQYF. DNA of the CDR3: TGTGCCAGCAGCCCCGGGTATCAAGAGACCCAGTACTTC.

The rearrangement uses TRBV5-6 and TRBJ1-5, with D unclear. CDR3 length: 14 amino acids. V lost 1 base to trimming and J lost 9 bases, with 14 bases between them. In germline, CDR1 is SGHDT, CDR2 YYEEEE. The CDR3 DNA reads as TGTGCCAGCAGCTTGCGTCAGGCGGGAGGGCCCCAGCATTTT. Translated: CASSLRQAGGPQHF.

This clone was recorded once. The chain joins TRBV18 to TRBJ1-3; D gene unclear. CDR1 is KGHSH, CDR2 LQKENI, per germline. The CDR3 length is 16 residues. Trimming took off 3 bases at V and 0 bases at J, with 12 bases between the two ends. The DNA of the CDR3 is TGTGCCAGCTCACCGTCCCCTTTCGGCTCTGGAAACACCATATATTTT. Translated: CASSPSPFGSGNTIYF.